Listed below are T cell receptor beta chains from one sample, sequenced in a study of blood T cell repertoires in COVID-19. Repertoires were generated with immunoSEQ multiplex PCR, while TCRdb's copy carries only in-frame clones and drops some. The sample consists of 110,000 to 150,000 clones, approximately 80% of them appearing once. Source material: PBMCs or T cells enriched from blood (not recorded which). All receptors derive from a woman aged 18 to 35 who had been exposed to COVID-19. CDR3s include the opening cysteine and the closing phenylalanine or tryptophan. A D gene is named only where the DNA matches it firmly. Expanded clones get a size class; other rows say once, few or many, or leave the size out.

abundance: -
d_gene: TRBD2
v_gene: TRBV3-1/TRBV3-2
j_gene: TRBJ2-4
CDR3aa: CASSQDHRTSGDKNIQYF
CDR3nt: TGTGCCAGCAGCCAAGATCATAGGACTAGCGGTGACAAAAACATTCAGTACTTC

abundance: -
d_gene: TRBD1
v_gene: TRBV18
j_gene: TRBJ1-1
CDR3aa: CASSPRDRKTEAFF
CDR3nt: TGTGCCAGCTCACCACGGGACAGGAAGACTGAAGCTTTCTTT

abundance: -
d_gene: -
v_gene: TRBV29-1
j_gene: TRBJ1-1
CDR3aa: CSVSNTEAFF
CDR3nt: TGCAGCGTTAGCAACACTGAAGCTTTCTTT

abundance: -
d_gene: -
v_gene: TRBV5-1
j_gene: TRBJ2-3
CDR3aa: CASSRLRGTDTQYF
CDR3nt: TGCGCCAGCAGCCGGCTCAGGGGAACAGATACGCAGTATTTT

abundance: -
d_gene: -
v_gene: TRBV19
j_gene: TRBJ2-7
CDR3aa: CASSNMGSNYEQYF
CDR3nt: TGTGCCAGTAGTAATATGGGCTCGAACTACGAGCAGTACTTC

abundance: few
d_gene: TRBD2
v_gene: TRBV12-5
j_gene: TRBJ2-1
CDR3aa: CASGPGLAGYNEQFF
CDR3nt: TGTGCTAGTGGTCCGGGACTAGCGGGGTACAATGAGCAGTTCTTC

abundance: -
d_gene: -
v_gene: TRBV11-2
j_gene: TRBJ1-6
CDR3aa: CASSLARTANSPLHF
CDR3nt: TGTGCCAGCAGCTTAGCTAGGACAGCTAATTCACCCCTCCACTTT

abundance: -
d_gene: TRBD1
v_gene: TRBV15
j_gene: TRBJ1-2
CDR3aa: CATSRATGGNYGYTF
CDR3nt: TGTGCCACCAGCAGAGCTACAGGGGGCAACTATGGCTACACCTTC

abundance: -
d_gene: -
v_gene: TRBV28
j_gene: TRBJ1-2
CDR3aa: CASSLIGGPYGYTF
CDR3nt: TGTGCCAGCAGTTTAATCGGGGGGCCTTATGGCTACACCTTC

abundance: few
d_gene: -
v_gene: TRBV2
j_gene: TRBJ1-5
CDR3aa: CASSGGTNQPQHF
CDR3nt: TGTGCCAGCAGTGGAGGAACGAATCAGCCCCAGCATTTT

abundance: -
d_gene: -
v_gene: TRBV6-5
j_gene: TRBJ1-2
CDR3aa: CASSFQGSPDGYTF
CDR3nt: TGTGCCAGCAGTTTTCAGGGGTCTCCGGATGGCTACACCTTC

abundance: -
d_gene: -
v_gene: TRBV27
j_gene: TRBJ1-2
CDR3aa: CASSPRRGDYGYTF
CDR3nt: TGTGCCAGCAGTCCGCGGCGGGGCGACTATGGCTACACCTTC

abundance: few
d_gene: -
v_gene: TRBV18
j_gene: TRBJ1-2
CDR3aa: CASSPQSGVDNYGYTF
CDR3nt: TGTGCCAGCTCACCGCAATCAGGGGTCGACAACTATGGCTACACCTTC

abundance: once
d_gene: -
v_gene: TRBV5-1
j_gene: TRBJ2-1
CDR3aa: CASSQGLTGGSYNEQFF
CDR3nt: TGCGCCAGCAGCCAGGGACTCACCGGGGGCTCCTACAATGAGCAGTTCTTC

abundance: -
d_gene: -
v_gene: TRBV11-2
j_gene: TRBJ1-1
CDR3aa: CASSRTGQLNTEAFF
CDR3nt: TGTGCCAGCAGCCGAACAGGACAGTTGAACACTGAAGCTTTCTTT

abundance: -
d_gene: TRBD2
v_gene: TRBV2
j_gene: TRBJ2-3
CDR3aa: CASSRDYRTDTQYF
CDR3nt: TGTGCCAGCAGTCGGGACTACCGCACAGATACGCAGTATTTT

abundance: many
d_gene: -
v_gene: TRBV18
j_gene: TRBJ2-7
CDR3aa: CASSPLGGYEQYF
CDR3nt: TGTGCCAGCTCACCCCTCGGGGGCTACGAGCAGTACTTC

abundance: -
d_gene: TRBD1
v_gene: TRBV15
j_gene: TRBJ1-1
CDR3aa: CATSRRTGVNTEAFF
CDR3nt: TGTGCCACCAGCAGAAGGACAGGGGTGAACACTGAAGCTTTCTTT

abundance: -
d_gene: TRBD1
v_gene: TRBV18
j_gene: TRBJ1-5
CDR3aa: CASTEQGDQPQHF
CDR3nt: TGTGCCAGCACCGAACAGGGGGATCAGCCCCAGCATTTT

abundance: -
d_gene: TRBD1
v_gene: TRBV27
j_gene: TRBJ1-2
CDR3aa: CASGTGGGYTF
CDR3nt: TGTGCCAGTGGGACAGGGGGAGGCTACACCTTC

abundance: -
d_gene: TRBD2
v_gene: TRBV5-1
j_gene: TRBJ2-7
CDR3aa: CASSETSGRAYEQYF
CDR3nt: TGCGCCAGCAGCGAGACTAGCGGGAGGGCCTACGAGCAGTACTTC

abundance: once
d_gene: -
v_gene: TRBV5-4
j_gene: TRBJ1-2
CDR3aa: CASSLVYADLGSPNYGYTF
CDR3nt: TGTGCCAGCAGCTTGGTATATGCCGATTTGGGGAGCCCTAACTATGGCTACACCTTC

abundance: -
d_gene: -
v_gene: TRBV19
j_gene: TRBJ2-7
CDR3aa: CASRRDSLYEQYF
CDR3nt: TGTGCCAGTAGACGCGACAGTCTCTACGAGCAGTACTTC

abundance: -
d_gene: -
v_gene: TRBV7-9
j_gene: TRBJ1-4
CDR3aa: CASSPRQATNEKLFF
CDR3nt: TGTGCCAGCAGTCCCCGACAGGCGACTAATGAAAAACTGTTTTTT

abundance: -
d_gene: -
v_gene: TRBV29-1
j_gene: TRBJ1-2
CDR3aa: CSVDFGSGDGYTF
CDR3nt: TGCAGCGTTGATTTCGGGTCAGGGGATGGCTACACCTTC

abundance: -
d_gene: TRBD1
v_gene: TRBV19
j_gene: TRBJ2-1
CDR3aa: CASSNDRGFFSYNEQFF
CDR3nt: TGTGCCAGTAGTAACGACAGGGGATTCTTCTCCTACAATGAGCAGTTCTTC

abundance: -
d_gene: -
v_gene: TRBV18
j_gene: TRBJ1-1
CDR3aa: CASSEQENTEAFF
CDR3nt: TGTGCCAGCTCAGAACAGGAGAACACTGAAGCTTTCTTT